The 23 T cell receptor beta chains below come from one sample, sequenced in a study of early T cells in non-severe SARS-CoV-2 infection. TCRdb called the 5' RACE reads again in MiXCR, with one record for every CDR3 protein. Of roughly 100,000 distinct CDR3 sequences detected, around 14% appear once; the ten largest clones hold 6% to 7%. The specimen was whole blood. Receptors originate from an adult who was a healthcare worker with PCR-confirmed SARS-CoV-2 infection or an uninfected control (not recorded which).

The gene calls are TRBV6-2 or TRBV6-3 and TRBJ1-5; D call uncertain. CDR1 and CDR2 from the germline V gene are MNHEY and SVGEGT. This CDR3 region has 16 residues. V lost 0 bases and J lost 2, with 11 bases in between. This chain's CDR3 is CASSYSTARGNQPQHF. The CDR3 DNA follows: TGTGCCAGCAGTTACTCCACCGCGAGGGGCAATCAGCCCCAGCATTTT.

The chain has TRBV25-1 and TRBJ2-6; unclear D gene. Germline V CDR1 and CDR2: MGHDK, SYGVNS. V gave up 5 bases and J gave up 0 bases, with 5 bases separating them. The CDR3 sequence is 14 residues long. CDR3 region: CASSSVSGANVLTF. CDR3 DNA: TGTGCCAGCAGTTCGGTCTCTGGGGCCAACGTCCTGACTTTC.

This chain uses TRBV7-2 with TRBJ2-7; no clear D. There are 15 residues in the CDR3. The V gene lost 5 bases and the J gene lost 3 bases, with 17 bases spanning the gap. The germline CDR1 and CDR2 sequences are SGHTA and FQGNSA. The CDR3 is CASSPTALGLYEQYF. The CDR3 DNA is TGTGCCAGCAGCCCGACCGCTCTGGGTCTCTACGAGCAGTACTTC.

This clonotype was picked up a small number of times. The V call is TRBV18, the J call TRBJ1-3, with TRBD1 matching 7 bases. This CDR3 contains 14 residues. The V gene end was trimmed by 5 bases and the J gene end by 5 bases; junction bases not matched to a gene: 6. CDR1 KGHSH and CDR2 LQKENI come from the germline V gene. The CDR3 nucleotides read TGTGCCAGCTCAACAACAGGGGCGAGAAACACCATATATTTT. Translated, it gives CASSTTGARNTIYF.

This clonotype has just a few counts. This sequence joins TRBV12-3 or TRBV12-4 and TRBJ2-5; 9 nucleotides match TRBD1. V shed 6 bases and J 4 bases; nucleotides not matched to a gene: 6. CDR3 length: 14 amino acids. The CDR3: CASSQTGGSETQYF. DNA of the CDR3: TGTGCCAGCAGCCAAACAGGGGGCTCAGAGACCCAGTACTTC.

V usage is TRBV5-1 and J usage is TRBJ1-4; 8 nucleotides align to TRBD1. The germline V gene has CDR1 SGHRS and CDR2 YFSETQ. This CDR3 contains 15 residues. Trimming cost V 0 bases and J 7 bases; bases outside gene matches: 5. CDR3 coding DNA: TGCGCCAGCAGCTTGGGTGGACAGGGAGGTGAAAAACTGTTTTTT. Amino acid sequence: CASSLGGQGGEKLFF.

This clonotype was counted many times. This chain uses TRBV12-3 or TRBV12-4 with TRBJ2-1, with 9 positions matching TRBD2. The CDR3 extends over 15 amino acids. Trimming removed 3 bases from V and 7 bases from J; junction bases left unmatched: 7. CDR3 amino acids: CASSFGTSFLNEQFF. The CDR3, as DNA: TGTGCCAGCAGTTTTGGGACTAGCTTTCTTAATGAGCAGTTCTTC.

At least ten counts were recorded for this clonotype. The chain links TRBV12-3 or TRBV12-4 to TRBJ2-3, with D uncertain. The CDR3 has 15 amino acids. V lost 3 bases to trimming and J lost 4 bases, with 14 bases between them. CDR3 region: CASSFGPVKPDTQYF. DNA of the CDR3: TGTGCCAGCAGTTTTGGTCCCGTCAAACCAGATACGCAGTATTTT.

In its sample, this clonotype was seen many times. The chain carries TRBV5-1 and TRBJ2-1, with 7 bases matching TRBD1. CDR1 SGHRS and CDR2 YFSETQ come from the germline V gene. The V segment lost 4 bases and the J segment 8 bases; nucleotides outside the gene matches: 9. The CDR3 contains 14 residues. The CDR3: CASSGTAFSYEQFF. In nucleotides, the CDR3 is TGCGCCAGCAGCGGGACAGCCTTTTCTTATGAGCAGTTCTTC.

This clonotype has a handful of counts. V gene TRBV6-6 combines with J gene TRBJ2-3, with a weak D call TRBD2 (6 bases). The CDR3 extends over 14 amino acids. Trimming took 10 bases from V and 5 from J, leaving 19 bases between them. Germline loops: CDR1 MNHNY, CDR2 SVGAGI (reference sequence). The chain's CDR3 is CATLGRGMGDTQYF. As DNA, the CDR3 is TGTGCCACCCTTGGTCGGGGGATGGGAGATACGCAGTATTTT.

This clonotype was observed many times. The chain combines TRBV12-3 or TRBV12-4 with TRBJ2-1, with a tentative D call TRBD2 (6 bases). Deletions cut 4 bases from V and 2 bases from J, with 27 bases between. CDR3 length: 20 amino acids. CDR3: CASSSRLYGTRTKTYNEQFF. DNA for the CDR3: TGTGCCAGCAGTTCTCGACTCTATGGGACTCGGACGAAAACCTACAATGAGCAGTTCTTC.

This clonotype was seen a few times. The rearrangement links TRBV7-2 to TRBJ1-1; D not certain. The V and J ends lost 5 bases and 0 bases respectively, with 7 bases between them. The CDR3 is 13 amino acids. The germline gives CDR1 SGHTA, CDR2 FQGNSA. The CDR3 spells CASSRQMNTEAFF. The CDR3 bases are TGTGCCAGCAGCCGACAAATGAACACTGAAGCTTTCTTT.

This clonotype was counted only a few times. This chain uses TRBV20-1 with TRBJ2-7; D is possibly TRBD2 (7 bases). This CDR3 comprises 13 residues. V was clipped by 4 bases and J by 6 bases, with 16 bases between them. Per germline, CDR1 DFQATT and CDR2 SNEGSKA (reference sequence). The CDR3 region has the DNA TGCAGTGCTACACCTCGGGGGGCGGGCGAGCAGTACTTC. Translating gives CSATPRGAGEQYF.

This clonotype was seen many times. The rearrangement links TRBV27 to TRBJ2-7; D is undetermined. Germline CDR1 MNHEY, CDR2 SMNVEV (reference sequence). This CDR3 has 12 residues. Trimming took off 8 bases at V and 5 bases at J, with 13 bases between the two ends. CDR3 bases: TGTGCCAGCCGACAAGCAGGTCACGAGCAGTACTTC. As protein: CASRQAGHEQYF.

This clonotype was seen more than once but under ten times. V gene TRBV12-3 or TRBV12-4 combines with J gene TRBJ1-5; maybe TRBD1 (6 bases). The CDR3 loop spans 14 amino acids. Deletions cut 5 bases from V and 4 bases from J, with 12 bases between. The CDR3 loop reads CASSKGVGNQPQHF. DNA for the CDR3: TGTGCCAGCAGTAAGGGGGTGGGGAATCAGCCCCAGCATTTT.

Ten or more counts support this clonotype. This sequence joins TRBV4-2 and TRBJ1-6, with 8 bases lining up with TRBD1. Germline V gene lookup returns CDR1 LGHNA and CDR2 YNFKEQ. J was trimmed by 7 bases and V by 1 base; bases with no gene match: 3. The CDR3 is made up of 15 amino acids. CDR3: CASSQAGQENSPLHF. CDR3 DNA sequence: TGTGCCAGCAGCCAAGCGGGACAGGAAAATTCACCCCTCCACTTT.

This clonotype has at least ten counts. The rearrangement uses TRBV15 and TRBJ1-2; tentative D call: TRBD1 (5 bases). In germline, CDR1 is LNHNV, CDR2 YYDKDF (reference sequence). V was clipped by 4 bases and J by 5 bases, with 11 bases between them. The CDR3 is 13 residues long. The CDR3 reads CATSNRQKYGYTF. CDR3 in DNA: TGTGCCACCAGCAACCGACAGAAGTATGGCTACACCTTC.

In this sample, this clonotype turned up once. The chain links TRBV28 to TRBJ2-6; 8 nucleotides match TRBD1. The germline CDR1 and CDR2 sequences are MDHEN and SYDVKM. The trim removed 1 base at V and 4 bases at J, leaving 6 bases unmatched. The CDR3 runs 17 residues. Written as DNA, the CDR3 is TGTGCCAGCAGTTTATCCCAGGGGGCCCTCGGGGCCAACGTCCTGACTTTC. It translates to CASSLSQGALGANVLTF.

This clonotype was seen at least ten times. The rearrangement joins TRBV20-1 to TRBJ2-3; 12 nucleotides line up with TRBD2. Germline V gene data show CDR1 as DFQATT and CDR2 as SNEGSKA (reference sequence). J gave up 4 bases and V 3 bases, and 2 bases lay outside the gene matches. The CDR3 totals 14 residues. Here the CDR3 reads CSASLAGGADTQYF. DNA for the CDR3: TGCAGTGCTAGCCTAGCGGGAGGGGCAGATACGCAGTATTTT.

This chain links TRBV28 with TRBJ2-5, with 7 positions matching TRBD1. The V and J ends lost 5 bases and 2 bases, in that order; junction bases with no gene match: 5. The germline gives CDR1 MDHEN, CDR2 SYDVKM. The CDR3 runs to 14 residues. The CDR3 nucleotides read TGTGCCAGCAGTCATTACAGGGGTCAAGAGACCCAGTACTTC. Translating gives CASSHYRGQETQYF.

This clonotype was found a few times. The chain couples TRBV10-3 to TRBJ2-1; TRBD2 matches 10 bases. This CDR3 comprises 15 residues. CDR1 and CDR2 from the germline V gene are ENHRY and SYGVKD. Trimming cost V 3 bases and J 10 bases; bases outside gene matches: 9. CDR3 sequence reads: CAISDSGRAFWEQFF. Written as DNA, the CDR3 is TGTGCCATCAGTGACAGCGGGAGGGCCTTTTGGGAGCAGTTCTTC.

The table lists this clonotype with many counts. The chain is built from TRBV11-2 and TRBJ2-5; no clear D gene. CDR3 length: 15 amino acids. Germline V CDR1 and CDR2: SGHAT, FQNNGV. The germline V and J ends were trimmed by 1 base and 4 bases, with 13 bases remaining between them. The CDR3 DNA is TGTGCCAGCAGCTTAGTGGTATTCGAAAGAGAGACCCAGTACTTC. Its translation: CASSLVVFERETQYF.

V and J are TRBV20-1 and TRBJ1-5; a possible D gene is TRBD1 (6 bases). The V gene's germline CDR1 is DFQATT and CDR2 SNEGSKA (reference sequence). The V end lost 0 bases, the J end lost 10 bases, and 19 bases lay between the germline ends. This CDR3 is built from 15 residues. CDR3 sequence reads: CSARDPGGGQKPQHF. In nucleotides, the CDR3 is TGCAGTGCTAGAGACCCAGGCGGGGGCCAGAAACCCCAGCATTTT.